The 23 T cell receptor beta chains presented below share a single source sample, sequenced in a study of T-cell reconstitution after alpha-beta-depleted transplantation in children. As it was prepared, the TCRbeta library received unique molecular identifiers. TCRdb re-called the PCR reads through MiXCR, storing one row per CDR3 protein. The sample lists about 610,000 distinct CDR3 sequences; about 10% were seen once. Sequenced material: PBMCs from the stem cell graft donor, taken from the stem cell graft. These receptors were taken from a human donor who donated a stem cell graft to a child with acute myeloid leukemia.

The sample holds a few counts of this clonotype. The CDR3 here is CASSPLGGGPRDEQYF. Written as DNA, the CDR3 is TGTGCCAGCAGTCCCCTGGGTGGGGGCCCTCGGGACGAGCAGTACTTC. The chain uses TRBV25-1 and TRBJ2-7; tentative D call: TRBD1 (6 bases). Germline CDR1 and CDR2: MGHDK and SYGVNS. This CDR3 is 16 amino acids long. Between the trimmed V and J ends, which lost 5 bases and 5 bases, there was a span of 22 bases.

The CDR3 region has the DNA TGCAGTGCTAGAGGGGTTGGAGCGGGAGGCTCCTACAATGAGCAGTTCTTC. As protein: CSARGVGAGGSYNEQFF. The chain is built from TRBV20-1 and TRBJ2-1, with 9 bases that match TRBD2. This CDR3 region has 17 residues. J was trimmed by 0 bases and V by 1 base; bases with no gene match: 7. Per the germline V gene, CDR1 is DFQATT and CDR2 is SNEGSKA (reference sequence).

Ten or more counts support this clonotype. The chain uses TRBV6-2 or TRBV6-3 and TRBJ1-1; TRBD1 aligns across 7 bases. V shed 1 base and J 6 bases; nucleotides not matched to a gene: 2. This CDR3 has 13 amino acids. Germline loops: CDR1 MNHEY, CDR2 SVGEGT. CDR3 protein: CASSYYRGSEAFF. The CDR3 bases are TGTGCCAGCAGTTACTACAGGGGCTCTGAAGCTTTCTTT.

V and J are TRBV12-3 or TRBV12-4 and TRBJ1-1; D not resolved. This CDR3 is built from 13 residues. V shed 7 bases and J shed 1 base, with 10 bases lying between them. The CDR3 sequence is CASNMDGNTEAFF. The CDR3 region has the DNA TGTGCCAGCAACATGGATGGGAACACTGAAGCTTTCTTT.

The rearrangement joins TRBV4-3 to TRBJ1-6, with D perhaps matching TRBD1 (5 bases). The germline V gene encodes CDR1 LGHNA and CDR2 YSLEER. The CDR3 length is 14 residues. Trimming shortened V by 1 base and J by 11 bases, and 12 bases separated the two germline ends. The CDR3 nucleotides are TGCGCCAGCAGCCAAGGCACGGGGGGAACACCCCTCCACTTT. It yields the protein CASSQGTGGTPLHF.

This clonotype was seen many times. This chain joins TRBV27 and TRBJ2-1; 8 positions match TRBD2. The J segment lost 7 bases and the V segment lost 5 bases, leaving 7 bases of the junction unmatched. This CDR3 comprises 14 residues. Germline-derived CDR1 and CDR2 are MNHEY and SMNVEV (reference sequence). CDR3 residues: CASSMGLGTNEQFF. The CDR3 bases are TGTGCCAGCAGTATGGGACTAGGAACGAATGAGCAGTTCTTC.

The chain is built from TRBV5-1 and TRBJ1-6; D not resolved. The V gene lost 0 bases and the J gene lost 14 bases, with 12 bases spanning the gap. The CDR3 contains 13 residues. Germline CDR1 and CDR2: SGHRS and YFSETQ. As DNA, the CDR3 is TGCGCCAGCAGCTTGGCCGGGGATTCGTCCCTCCACTTT. Protein product: CASSLAGDSSLHF.

This clonotype was observed a handful of times. The V gene is TRBV12-3 or TRBV12-4, the J gene TRBJ2-7; 9 nucleotides line up with TRBD2. There are 14 residues in the CDR3. The J segment lost 6 bases and the V segment lost 2 bases, leaving 5 bases of the junction unmatched. CDR3 nucleotide sequence: TGTGCCAGCAGTTTAAGAGGGACTAGCCCCGAGCAGTACTTC. Protein product: CASSLRGTSPEQYF.

This clonotype was observed a few times. In nucleotides, the CDR3 is TGCGCCAGCAGCCAAGACCGTACTAGCGGGAGGGCCGGGGAGCTGTTTTTT. Residues: CASSQDRTSGRAGELFF. The V and J genes are TRBV4-3 and TRBJ2-2; 13 bases line up with TRBD2. V was clipped by 0 bases and J by 6 bases; unmatched bases: 4. The CDR3 length is 17 residues. CDR1 is LGHNA and CDR2 is YSLEER in the germline V gene.

This clonotype was seen more than once but under ten times. This chain links TRBV28 with TRBJ2-7; D not resolved. The CDR3 has 12 residues. Trimming took off 10 bases at V and 3 bases at J, with 13 bases between the two ends. In germline, CDR1 is MDHEN, CDR2 SYDVKM. The CDR3 loop reads CATSVVSYEQYF. In DNA form, the CDR3 reads TGTGCCACCTCTGTTGTAAGCTACGAGCAGTACTTC.

V gene TRBV20-1 combines with J gene TRBJ2-7, with a possible D match to TRBD2 (5 bases). There are 16 residues in the CDR3. V lost 0 bases, J lost 4 bases, and 19 bases lay in between. Germline CDR1 and CDR2: DFQATT and SNEGSKA (reference sequence). The CDR3 bases are TGCAGTGCTAGAGACTCCTTTACCGGGATGAAATACGAGCAGTACTTC. Amino acids: CSARDSFTGMKYEQYF.

The CDR3 region has the DNA TGTGCCAGCAGGAGACCGGGACAGACCTATGGCTACACCTTC. The encoded protein is CASRRPGQTYGYTF. The rearrangement uses TRBV12-3 or TRBV12-4 and TRBJ1-2, with 7 bases matching TRBD1. The CDR3 runs to 14 residues. After removal of 6 bases from V and 4 bases from J, the junction contained 8 bases not matched to a gene.

The chain is built from TRBV20-1 and TRBJ1-5; possibly TRBD1 for D (5 bases). In germline, CDR1 is DFQATT, CDR2 SNEGSKA (reference sequence). The CDR3 is 19 amino acids. Trimming removed 2 bases from V and 0 bases from J, with 23 bases in between. DNA for the CDR3: TGCAGTGCTAGATCCCTTTGGGGCTGGGAGTTAGATAGCAATCAGCCCCAGCATTTT. Amino acids: CSARSLWGWELDSNQPQHF.

V gene TRBV20-1 combines with J gene TRBJ2-1, with D possibly being TRBD2 (5 bases). This CDR3 has 13 amino acids. V was shortened by 6 bases and J by 4 bases, with 13 bases between the two germline ends. Germline V gives CDR1 DFQATT, CDR2 SNEGSKA (reference sequence). The chain's CDR3 is CSAPAVPYNEQFF. The CDR3, as DNA: TGCAGTGCCCCAGCGGTACCTTACAATGAGCAGTTCTTC.

The V and J genes are TRBV4-2 and TRBJ2-7; TRBD1 aligns across 8 bases. The V segment lost 4 bases and the J segment 3 bases; nucleotides outside the gene matches: 2. The CDR3 has 13 amino acids. The germline V gene has CDR1 LGHNA and CDR2 YNFKEQ. The CDR3 loop reads CASSPDRDYEQYF. CDR3 in DNA: TGTGCCAGCAGCCCGGACAGGGACTACGAGCAGTACTTC.

This clonotype has at least ten counts. The V gene is TRBV4-3, the J gene TRBJ2-7, with 11 bases identical to TRBD2. V lost 0 bases, J lost 1 base, and 8 bases stayed unmatched. Germline CDR1 is LGHNA and CDR2 is YSLEER. The CDR3 extends over 18 amino acids. In nucleotides, the CDR3 is TGCGCCAGCAGCCAAGAAACAGCGGGGACTAGCGGATCCTACGAGCAGTACTTC. Translating gives CASSQETAGTSGSYEQYF.

This clonotype was observed at least ten times. The chain carries TRBV5-1 and TRBJ2-4; D is undetermined. The V gene's germline CDR1 is SGHRS and CDR2 YFSETQ. CDR3 length: 14 amino acids. V was cut by 1 base and J by 4 bases, with 9 bases left in between. CDR3 region: CASSLLREKNIQYF. In nucleotides, the CDR3 is TGCGCCAGCAGCTTGCTGAGAGAGAAAAACATTCAGTACTTC.

This chain joins TRBV12-3 or TRBV12-4 and TRBJ2-1, with 13 bases lining up with TRBD2. This CDR3 comprises 18 residues. For the CDR3, the DNA is TGTACCATCAGTTCAACAGGACTAGCGGGAGATCTCCGCAATGAGCAGTTCTTC. This gives the protein CTISSTGLAGDLRNEQFF.

Only a few counts were recorded for this clonotype. The rearrangement joins TRBV29-1 to TRBJ1-2; D unresolved. Trimming took off 1 base at V and 7 bases at J, with 4 bases between the two ends. This CDR3 is built from 10 residues. Germline V gene sequence: CDR1 SQVTM, CDR2 ANQGSEA. In nucleotides, the CDR3 is TGCAGCGTTGAAGTCAGTGGCTACACCTTC. Amino acids: CSVEVSGYTF. The full variable domain, rest sourced from reference TRBV29-1 and TRBJ1-2, is SAVISQKPSRDICQRGTSLTIQCQVDSQVTMMFWYRQQPGQSLTLIATANQGSEATYESGFVIDKFPISRPNLTFSTLTVSNMSPEDSSIYLCSVEVSGYTFGSGTRLTVV.

This clonotype was counted a few times. This rearrangement joins TRBV7-9 to TRBJ1-1; 8 bases match TRBD1. The CDR3 has 13 amino acids. The junction had 5 bases not matched to a gene; V was cut back by 5 bases and J by 6 bases. Germline V gives CDR1 SEHNR, CDR2 FQNEAQ (reference sequence). The CDR3 nucleotides read TGTGCCAGCAGCACGACAGGGGACTCTGAAGCTTTCTTT. As protein: CASSTTGDSEAFF.

V gene TRBV20-1 combines with J gene TRBJ2-2; 12 bases align to TRBD2. Germline CDR1 DFQATT, CDR2 SNEGSKA (reference sequence). The trim removed 0 bases at V and 2 bases at J, leaving 4 bases unmatched. The CDR3 is 17 amino acids. CDR3 sequence (DNA): TGCAGTGCTAGAGATCCTAGCGGGAGGGCCAACACCGGGGAGCTGTTTTTT. Translation: CSARDPSGRANTGELFF.

There are a few counts of this clonotype. The chain couples TRBV7-9 to TRBJ2-7; D possibly corresponds to TRBD2 (5 bases). The CDR3 is made up of 13 amino acids. The ends were cut back, 4 bases at V and 2 bases at J, with 9 bases in the middle. Germline V CDR1 and CDR2: SEHNR, FQNEAQ (reference sequence). This CDR3 is CASSSDFTYEQYF. In DNA, the CDR3 is TGTGCCAGCAGCTCGGACTTTACCTACGAGCAGTACTTC.

This chain connects TRBV6-5 to TRBJ1-4, with D uncertain. CDR1 is MNHEY, CDR2 SVGAGI, per germline. The germline V and J ends were trimmed by 4 bases and 3 bases, with 12 bases remaining between them. This CDR3 spans 15 amino acids. This chain's CDR3 is CASSSVGSPNEKLFF. CDR3 DNA sequence: TGTGCCAGCAGTTCGGTCGGCAGCCCTAATGAAAAACTGTTTTTT.